Listed below are T cell receptor beta chains from one sample, sequenced in a study of cytomegalovirus exposure and HLA in healthy donors. Generated by immunoSEQ multiplex PCR, the TCRdb table keeps only in-frame clones and is missing some. The sample has 140,000 to 150,000 clones, approximately 63% seen once. Sequencing used PBMCs. These receptors all stem from a woman in her fifties or sixties in good health and CMV-seropositive. The CDR3 runs from the conserved cysteine through the conserved F or W. The D gene is left open where the match is weak. Only part of the rows carry a size: once, few, many, or a class if the clone is expanded.

NA	TRBV6-5	NA	TRBJ2-7	TGTGCCAGCAGTTACTCGGCAGGGCAATCCTACGAGCAGTACTTC	CASSYSAGQSYEQYF
TRBD1	TRBV19	once	TRBJ2-5	TGTGCCAGTAGTATCATACCGGGACAGGGGTCGGTAGGGGGTCGGGAGACCCAGTACTTC	CASSIIPGQGSVGGRETQYF
NA	TRBV18	few	TRBJ1-3	TGTGCCAGCTCACCAGAACAGATTGGAAACACCATATATTTT	CASSPEQIGNTIYF
NA	TRBV13	NA	TRBJ1-2	TGTGCCAGCAGCCCCAGAGGGTCGTGGCCTAACTATGGCTACACCTTC	CASSPRGSWPNYGYTF
NA	TRBV6-5	NA	TRBJ1-3	TGTGCCAGCACCCTGGGAGTAGGGTACGGAAACACCATATATTTT	CASTLGVGYGNTIYF
NA	TRBV7-8	few	TRBJ1-4	TGTGCCAGCAGCAAAGGGGCGGAAAAACTGTTTTTT	CASSKGAEKLFF
TRBD1	TRBV6-1	few	TRBJ1-5	TGTGCCAGCAGTGTTGGAACAGGGGGACAGCCCCAGCATTTT	CASSVGTGGQPQHF
TRBD2	TRBV14	few	TRBJ2-7	TGTGCCAGCAGCCAAGATAGGACGGGAGGGCGGTCCTACGAGCAGTACTTC	CASSQDRTGGRSYEQYF
NA	TRBV28	NA	TRBJ1-2	TGTGCCAGCAGGAGTGACAGAAAATATGGCTACACCTTC	CASRSDRKYGYTF
TRBD2	TRBV5-4	once	TRBJ2-3	TGTGCCAGCAGTCCCGGGACTAGCGGCACAGATACGCAGTATTTT	CASSPGTSGTDTQYF
NA	TRBV5-1	once	TRBJ1-5	TGCGCCAGCAGCTTGGGGCAGGGAAACAATCAGCCCCAGCATTTT	CASSLGQGNNQPQHF
NA	TRBV5-1	NA	TRBJ2-3	TGCGCCAGCAGCTTGAAGGGGTCGGCCCAAGATACGCAGTATTTT	CASSLKGSAQDTQYF
TRBD1	TRBV2	few	TRBJ1-1	TGTGCCAGCAGTGGTTACCAGGGGGGCACTGAAGCTTTCTTT	CASSGYQGGTEAFF
TRBD1	TRBV29-1	NA	TRBJ1-1	TGCAGCGTGGGACAGACCATGAAAGCTTTCTTT	CSVGQTMKAFF
TRBD1	TRBV27	NA	TRBJ1-1	TGTGCCAGCAGCATGGACAGGGCTCCGACGAACACTGAAGCTTTCTTT	CASSMDRAPTNTEAFF
NA	TRBV5-1	once	TRBJ2-1	TGCGCCAGCAGCTTCCAGGGTCTTAGTGAGCAGTTCTTC	CASSFQGLSEQFF
NA	TRBV2	few	TRBJ2-2	TGTGCCAGCAGTGATGGAGGCGGCGGAGGGGCCACCGGGGAGCTGTTTTTT	CASSDGGGGGATGELFF
NA	TRBV5-8	NA	TRBJ1-2	TGTGCCAGCAGAGTCGGGGGACCTGGGTACTATGGCTACACCTTC	CASRVGGPGYYGYTF
TRBD1	TRBV6-1	few	TRBJ1-1	TGTGCCAGCAGTGACTGGGGACAGACGAACACTGAAGCTTTCTTT	CASSDWGQTNTEAFF
NA	TRBV18	NA	TRBJ1-1	TGTGCCAGCTCACCTCGGGCAGAAAGGGGTGCTGAAGCTTTCTTT	CASSPRAERGAEAFF
TRBD1	TRBV5-1	NA	TRBJ1-6	TGCGCCAGCAGCTTGGCCGGGACAGGGAATTCACCCCTCCACTTT	CASSLAGTGNSPLHF
NA	TRBV5-8	few	TRBJ1-1	TGTGCCAGCAGCTTGTTGGGGGCGCATACTGAAGCTTTCTTT	CASSLLGAHTEAFF